Below are 24 T cell receptor beta chains sequenced from a single sample in a study (dated by TCRdb to the mid-2010s). Library construction relied on RT-PCR. Sequencing used an Illumina MiSeq. TCRdb handled the public reads itself, with Q25 trimming in fastp and clone calling in MiXCR, and kept productive beta chains. Each CDR3 protein appears once, grouped with its most common genes and DNA. The sample includes about 700,000 distinct CDR3 sequences, with approximately 15% observed a single time. Just over 3.5% of the sample rests with the top ten. Sequenced input: memory CD4+ T cells from blood. These receptor sequences come from a female donor in good health, serving as a healthy control.

On this clonotype itself: A read error may be the cause here, since a much bigger clone is one base away. The chain is built from TRBV12-3 or TRBV12-4 and TRBJ2-7; D is possibly TRBD1 or TRBD2 (6 bases each). The CDR3 covers 14 residues. Trimming removed 2 bases at V and 7 bases at J, with 15 bases between. The CDR3 coding sequence is TGTGCCAGCAGTTTAATGGGGGGCCAGGGTGAGCAGTACTTC. This gives the protein CASSLMGGQGEQYF.

The rearrangement uses TRBV4-1 and TRBJ1-2; possibly TRBD1 for D (5 bases). The CDR3 contains 15 residues. Trimming took off 4 bases at V and 5 bases at J, with 17 bases between the two ends. Per the germline V gene, CDR1 is MGHRA and CDR2 is YSYEKL. In DNA form, the CDR3 reads TGCGCCAGCAGCCCGGGGACCGCTGATAGTTATGGCTACACCTTC. It yields the protein CASSPGTADSYGYTF.

This sequence joins TRBV6-2 or TRBV6-3 and TRBJ2-2, with 9 bases aligning to TRBD1. Trimming removed 6 bases from V and 9 bases from J; junction bases left unmatched: 11. The CDR3 sequence is 15 residues long. In germline, CDR1 is MNHEY, CDR2 SVGEGT. The CDR3 sequence is CASSQTPGQGRELFF. CDR3 in DNA: TGTGCCAGCAGCCAAACCCCGGGACAGGGCCGGGAGCTGTTTTTT.

This clonotype was found many times. The chain combines TRBV20-1 with TRBJ2-1, with 15 positions matching TRBD2. The CDR3 has 14 amino acids. Germline loops: CDR1 DFQATT, CDR2 SNEGSKA (reference sequence). V lost 5 bases and J lost 4; bases outside the gene matches: 0. The CDR3 sequence is CSAGLAGGYNEQFF. In DNA, the CDR3 is TGCAGTGCTGGACTAGCGGGAGGGTACAATGAGCAGTTCTTC.

V is TRBV20-1 and J is TRBJ2-7, with 7 bases lining up with TRBD1. Trimming took 1 base from V and 6 from J; bases not matched to a gene: 15. The CDR3 is 16 residues long. The V gene's germline CDR1 is DFQATT and CDR2 SNEGSKA (reference sequence). The CDR3: CSARAPGGQQFSEQYF. Written as DNA, the CDR3 is TGCAGTGCTAGAGCGCCAGGGGGACAGCAGTTTTCCGAGCAGTACTTC.

This clonotype occurred a few times. The chain recombines TRBV5-4 with TRBJ2-5, with 11 bases that match TRBD1. The CDR3 is 16 residues long. Germline V CDR1 and CDR2: SGHNT, YYREEE (reference sequence). J lost 5 bases, V lost 0 bases, and 6 bases had no gene match. The CDR3: CASSLVPGTGGETQYF. CDR3 DNA: TGTGCCAGCAGCTTGGTCCCCGGGACAGGGGGTGAGACCCAGTACTTC.

This clonotype was counted only a few times. J is TRBJ2-7 and V is TRBV9; D possibly corresponds to TRBD1 (6 bases). This CDR3 has 16 residues. V lost 2 bases to trimming and J lost 5 bases, with 20 bases between them. Germline V gene lookup returns CDR1 SGDLS and CDR2 YYNGEE. CDR3 DNA: TGTGCCAGCAGCGTTAGAGGGACACCTTTGGTGGACGAGCAGTACTTC. This encodes CASSVRGTPLVDEQYF. Full variable domain (outside the CDR3, taken from reference TRBV9 and TRBJ2-7): DSGVTQTPKHLITATGQRVTLRCSPRSGDLSVYWYQQSLDQGLQFLIQYYNGEERAKGNILERFSAQQFPDLHSELNLSSLELGDSALYFCASSVRGTPLVDEQYFGPGTRLTVT.

This clonotype appeared many times. CDR3 sequence (DNA): TGTGCCACCAGTGACCGCGGGACCAGGAGTGGAAATACGCAGTATTTT. Translating it yields CATSDRGTRSGNTQYF. The V gene is TRBV24-1, the J gene TRBJ2-3; the D gene is possibly TRBD2 (6 bases). CDR1 and CDR2 from the germline V gene are KGHDR and SFDVKD. This CDR3 spans 16 amino acids. Trimming cost V 4 bases and J 7 bases, with 20 bases left between them.

This clonotype was seen ten or more times. The genes are TRBV12-3 or TRBV12-4 and TRBJ1-2; D is unresolved. The CDR3 is 14 residues long. V was cut by 1 base and J by 4 bases, with 10 bases left in between. As DNA, the CDR3 is TGTGCCAGCAGTTTAGGGGCACCAGTCTATGGCTACACCTTC. Protein product: CASSLGAPVYGYTF.

This clonotype occurred a few times. The V gene is TRBV9, the J gene TRBJ2-1; 13 bases map to TRBD2. Germline V gene data show CDR1 as SGDLS and CDR2 as YYNGEE. This CDR3 region has 16 residues. Trimming took 0 bases from V and 10 from J; bases not matched to a gene: 7. CDR3 protein: CASSVGGTSGMGEQFF. In nucleotides, the CDR3 is TGTGCCAGCAGCGTAGGGGGGACTAGCGGGATGGGGGAGCAGTTCTTC. Looking up the rest from reference TRBV9 and TRBJ2-1 gives the full variable domain: DSGVTQTPKHLITATGQRVTLRCSPRSGDLSVYWYQQSLDQGLQFLIQYYNGEERAKGNILERFSAQQFPDLHSELNLSSLELGDSALYFCASSVGGTSGMGEQFFGPGTRLTVL.

The V and J genes are TRBV18 and TRBJ2-2; D perhaps matches TRBD1 (5 bases). Trimming removed 3 bases at V and 3 bases at J, with 11 bases between. Germline CDR1 and CDR2: KGHSH and LQKENI. This CDR3 region has 15 residues. CDR3 protein: CASSPARVHTGELFF. In DNA form, the CDR3 reads TGTGCCAGCTCACCCGCCAGGGTCCACACCGGGGAGCTGTTTTTT.

In its sample, this clonotype was seen many times. The chain recombines TRBV7-9 with TRBJ2-5; D ambiguous. V dropped 3 bases and J dropped 1 base, with 12 bases sitting between them. The CDR3 extends over 15 amino acids. Germline CDR1 SEHNR, CDR2 FQNEAQ (reference sequence). CDR3 nucleotide sequence: TGTGCCAGCAGCTTGATGGGGTCATCCCAAGAGACCCAGTACTTC. Translating it yields CASSLMGSSQETQYF.

The sample holds many counts of this clonotype. The chain has TRBV20-1 and TRBJ2-2; TRBD2 matches at 9 bases. This CDR3 is built from 15 residues. Germline-derived CDR1 and CDR2 are DFQATT and SNEGSKA (reference sequence). The V and J ends lost 5 bases and 4 bases, in that order; junction bases with no gene match: 8. The CDR3 loop reads CSAPMAGGGTGELFF. The CDR3 coding sequence is TGCAGTGCTCCGATGGCGGGAGGGGGCACCGGGGAGCTGTTTTTT.

This chain uses TRBV20-1 with TRBJ1-1; 7 positions agree with TRBD1. This CDR3 has 14 residues. The V gene end was trimmed by 3 bases and the J gene end by 7 bases; junction bases not matched to a gene: 11. Germline-derived CDR1 and CDR2 are DFQATT and SNEGSKA (reference sequence). The CDR3: CSARAPTGVNEAFF. Here the CDR3 DNA reads TGCAGTGCTAGGGCCCCTACAGGGGTGAATGAAGCTTTCTTT.

This clonotype turned up a few times. The chain recombines TRBV5-1 with TRBJ2-1; TRBD2 aligns across 7 bases. J was trimmed by 0 bases and V by 6 bases; bases with no gene match: 6. Germline V gene data show CDR1 as SGHRS and CDR2 as YFSETQ. The CDR3 extends over 15 amino acids. As DNA, the CDR3 is TGCGCCAGCACCGAGAGCGGGACCTCCTACAATGAGCAGTTCTTC. As protein: CASTESGTSYNEQFF.

V is TRBV7-9 and J is TRBJ1-6; TRBD1 matches at 9 bases. Trimming took 5 bases from V and 13 from J; bases not matched to a gene: 15. Germline CDR1 reads SEHNR; CDR2 reads FQNEAQ (reference sequence). This CDR3 contains 16 residues. CDR3 bases: TGTGCCAGCAGCCTCGAACCGGGACAGGGAAGTTCCCCCCTCCACTTT. Translating it yields CASSLEPGQGSSPLHF.

The chain recombines TRBV7-8 with TRBJ2-5; weak D call: TRBD1 (6 bases). CDR1 SGHVS and CDR2 FQNEAQ come from the germline V gene. V lost 3 bases and J lost 5, with 13 bases in between. This CDR3 has 14 amino acids. The CDR3 coding sequence is TGTGCCAGCAGCTTCGGACAGACTGGGGAGACCCAGTACTTC. Its protein product is CASSFGQTGETQYF.

CDR3 nucleotide sequence: TGTGCCAGCAGCCTTACTAGCGGACAGGGCGGTGATACGCAGTATTTT. This codes for CASSLTSGQGGDTQYF. V gene TRBV9 combines with J gene TRBJ2-3, with D perhaps assigned TRBD1 or TRBD2 (8 bases each). Trimming removed 4 bases from V and 6 bases from J, with 21 bases in between. The CDR3 loop spans 16 amino acids. Germline CDR1 and CDR2: SGDLS and YYNGEE.

This clonotype has more than one count but fewer than ten. This chain links TRBV24-1 with TRBJ2-3; 15 nucleotides agree with TRBD2. Losses at the gene ends were 9 bases for V and 4 bases for J; bases not matched to a gene: 7. The V gene's germline CDR1 is KGHDR and CDR2 SFDVKD. The CDR3 totals 16 residues. CDR3 in amino acids: CATGLAGGPSPDTQYF. The CDR3 region has the DNA TGTGCCACCGGACTAGCGGGGGGGCCTTCACCAGATACGCAGTATTTT.

The chain combines TRBV27 with TRBJ2-1; TRBD1 matches at 8 bases. The CDR3 spans 20 residues. Germline CDR1 reads MNHEY; CDR2 reads SMNVEV (reference sequence). J lost 4 bases, V lost 5 bases, and 22 bases had no gene match. CDR3 bases: TGTGCCAGCAGTCACAGGGGGATGGTAGGGGGCTCCGGAAATTACAATGAGCAGTTCTTC. Encoded protein: CASSHRGMVGGSGNYNEQFF.

This clonotype was picked up many times. V is TRBV7-3 and J is TRBJ1-2; 8 positions match TRBD1. V gave up 5 bases and J gave up 7 bases; unmatched junction bases: 6. In germline, CDR1 is SGHTA, CDR2 FQGTGA. The CDR3 has 13 residues. CDR3 sequence reads: CASSPPGGGGYTF. The CDR3 region has the DNA TGTGCCAGCAGCCCCCCAGGGGGCGGTGGCTACACCTTC.

On this clonotype: At one of its ends the junction is not consistent with the germline gene, which may arise from a read error. The genes are TRBV6-1 and TRBJ2-6; D is possibly TRBD1 (5 bases). In germline, CDR1 is MNHNS, CDR2 SASEGT. The CDR3 has 15 residues. The CDR3 coding sequence is TGTGCCAGCAGAGAAGGGGCCTCTGGGGCCAACGTCCTGACTTTC. Its protein product is CASREGASGANVLTF.

V and J are TRBV12-3 or TRBV12-4 and TRBJ1-5, with D maybe TRBD1 (6 bases). CDR3 size: 15 residues. Trimming left V 3 bases short and J 6 bases short, with 15 bases between. CDR3 nucleotides: TGTGCCAGCAGTTTCATGGGGGGCGAGGGTCAGCCCCAGCATTTT. Translated, it gives CASSFMGGEGQPQHF.

This clonotype was seen many times. V and J are TRBV7-8 and TRBJ2-5, with D tentatively TRBD2 (6 bases). Trimming left V 3 bases short and J 5 bases short, with 22 bases between. CDR1 and CDR2 from the germline V gene are SGHVS and FQNEAQ. This CDR3 region has 17 residues. The DNA of the CDR3 is TGTGCCAGCAGCTTGTCCGTTTTGGGGGGAGGCGGGGAGACCCAGTACTTC. This encodes CASSLSVLGGGGETQYF.